This note documents a single TCR beta chain sequence. The CDR3 spans 15 residues. V dropped 2 bases and J dropped 9; count of bases not matched to a gene: 7. Germline CDR1 and CDR2: MDHEN and SYDVKM. The data were taken from a study of blood T cell repertoires in COVID-19. The wider study: Collection of acute and convalescent COVID-19 samples took place in the United States, Italy and Spain. PBMCs, B-cell-depleted T cells, or T cells were the source of the cDNA or gDNA that made up the material.

Methods used by the authors: Using reference gene primer amplification, nucleated cell counts were estimated. The assay was immunoSEQ multiplex PCR, and TCRdb's table has in-frame clones only and misses some. V, J and clone size are taken as reported in that table, and D and trimming were inferred from the DNA itself. The sample contains 90,000 to 100,000 clones, about 80% of which appear only once. The TCR sequence derives from a man between 65 and 85 years old with acute or convalescent COVID-19. The V gene is TRBV28, the J gene TRBJ1-4, with TRBD1 matching 9 bases. The sequenced sample was peripheral blood. CDR3 coding DNA: TGTGCCAGCAGTTTACCTGGACAGGGGAAGCAAAAACTGTTTTTT. It yields the protein CASSLPGQGKQKLFF.